This TCR beta chain originates from a study of lung T cells in sarcoidosis with Löfgren's syndrome. The V end lost 5 bases, the J end lost 6 bases, and 11 bases lay between the germline ends. This CDR3 is 12 amino acids long. The germline V gene has CDR1 DFQATT and CDR2 SNEGSKA (reference sequence). Overall study results and limits: Recognition of an unidentified sarcoidosis antigen was only suggested.

TCRdb re-derived calls from the reads in MiXCR, one entry per CDR3 protein. The sample records roughly 63,000 distinct CDR3 sequences, approximately 21% being singletons. In this sample, this clonotype turned up many times. What it recognizes is unknown. This chain joins TRBV20-1 and TRBJ2-4, with D perhaps matching TRBD1 (5 bases). This receptor was identified in a human donor with sarcoidosis (Löfgren's syndrome or another form), or a control subject (not recorded which). Sequencing was performed on CD4+ T cells from PBMCs. The CDR3 region is CSAFQGGNIQYF. The CDR3 nucleotides are TGCAGTGCTTTCCAGGGCGGAAACATTCAGTACTTC.